The rows below give T cell receptor beta chains drawn from one sample of a study of control samples from healthy donors and cancer patients. TCRdb's copy holds only in-frame clones and misses some; the assay was immunoSEQ multiplex PCR. The repertoire includes under 200,000 clones, 88% of them detected once, and around 5% sits in the top ten. The sample was blood. These receptors were collected from a woman in her 30s in good health. Each CDR3 is given with its conserved first and last residue. Fields, in order: V gene, J gene, clone size, CDR3 length, D gene, CDR3 protein, CDR3 DNA. D genes are given only for firm matches. Not all rows give a size; the values are once, few, many and, for expanded clones, a class.

>TRBV2|TRBJ1-2|.|16|.
CASSLNRAAIGSGYTF
TGTGCCAGCAGTCTAAACCGGGCCGCGATAGGTAGTGGCTACACCTTC
>TRBV24-1|TRBJ2-7|once|16|TRBD2
CATSDLGSSGSYEQYF
TGTGCCACCAGTGATTTAGGGTCTAGCGGGAGCTACGAGCAGTACTTC
>TRBV10-1|TRBJ2-2|.|17|TRBD1
CASSSTTGTGDTGELFF
TGCGCCAGCAGTTCTACAACCGGGACAGGGGACACCGGGGAGCTGTTTTTT
>TRBV5-1|TRBJ1-2|.|16|.
CASSLAHDGGAYGYTF
TGCGCCAGCAGCTTGGCTCACGATGGGGGCGCGTATGGCTACACCTTC
>TRBV5-4|TRBJ2-2|.|15|.
CASSSDPINTGELFF
TGTGCCAGCAGCTCGGATCCCATTAACACCGGGGAGCTGTTTTTT
>TRBV9|TRBJ1-1|.|14|.
CASSEGGRGTEAFF
TGTGCCAGCAGCGAGGGGGGGCGCGGCACTGAAGCTTTCTTT
>TRBV19|TRBJ2-1|.|11|.
CASSLRNEQFF
TGTGCCAGTAGTCTGAGGAATGAGCAGTTCTTC
>TRBV28|TRBJ2-7|.|19|.
CASRTNPPGEGPRIYEQYF
TGTGCCAGCAGAACCAACCCCCCGGGAGAGGGCCCAAGAATCTACGAGCAGTACTTC
>TRBV4-1|TRBJ2-2|.|16|.
CASSQVPGSGTGELFF
TGCGCCAGCAGCCAAGTCCCAGGTTCGGGCACCGGGGAGCTGTTTTTT
>TRBV27|TRBJ2-5|once|10|.
CARVGETQYF
TGTGCCAGGGTTGGAGAGACCCAGTACTTC
>TRBV28|TRBJ2-2|few|11|.
CASRSYGELFF
TGTGCCAGCAGAAGTTATGGGGAGCTGTTTTTT
>TRBV7-9|TRBJ1-1|.|13|.
CASITTVGTEAFF
TGTGCCAGCATCACCACGGTAGGAACTGAAGCTTTCTTT
>TRBV19|TRBJ2-2|.|13|.
CASNLGGSGELFF
TGTGCCAGTAACCTTGGGGGATCCGGGGAGCTGTTTTTT
>TRBV7-8|TRBJ1-1|.|16|TRBD1
CASSFRDREEATEAFF
TGTGCCAGCAGCTTCCGGGACAGGGAAGAGGCCACTGAAGCTTTCTTT
>TRBV27|TRBJ2-1|.|12|TRBD1
CASRTGIGEQFF
TGTGCCAGCCGGACAGGGATCGGAGAGCAGTTCTTC
>TRBV18|TRBJ2-5|.|13|.
CASSPGAQETQYF
TGTGCCAGCTCACCAGGGGCGCAAGAGACCCAGTACTTC
>TRBV2|TRBJ2-6|.|17|.
CASSAPDGQSGANVLTF
TGTGCCAGCAGCGCTCCGGACGGCCAATCTGGGGCCAACGTCCTGACTTTC
>TRBV20-1|TRBJ2-1|.|15|TRBD2
CSASWGTSGSYEQFF
TGCAGTGCTAGTTGGGGGACTAGCGGGAGTTATGAGCAGTTCTTC
>TRBV2|TRBJ1-3|.|12|.
CASLSDGNTIYF
TGTGCCAGCTTAAGCGATGGAAACACCATATATTTT
>TRBV29-1|TRBJ2-1|.|12|.
CSVEAGRNEQFF
TGCAGCGTTGAAGCCGGCAGGAATGAGCAGTTCTTC
>TRBV27|TRBJ1-2|.|13|TRBD1
CAASLDRVRGYTF
TGTGCCGCTTCCTTGGACAGGGTGCGGGGCTACACCTTC
>TRBV19|TRBJ1-5|.|15|.
CASSQDTYSNQPQHF
TGTGCCAGTAGTCAAGACACCTATAGCAATCAGCCCCAGCATTTT
>TRBV5-1|TRBJ1-6|once|17|.
CASSLVGEGSRDSPLHF
TGCGCCAGCAGCTTGGTAGGAGAAGGCAGTAGGGATTCACCCCTCCACTTT
>TRBV6-5|TRBJ1-1|.|14|TRBD1
CASRATGAKVEAFF
TGTGCCAGCAGGGCGACAGGGGCGAAAGTCGAAGCTTTCTTT
>TRBV15|TRBJ2-2|.|15|.
CATSTRTRPTGELFF
TGTGCCACCAGCACCCGGACACGGCCCACCGGGGAGCTGTTTTTT
>TRBV7-2|TRBJ2-7|once|13|TRBD1
CASSSWTGYEQYF
TGTGCCAGCAGCTCTTGGACAGGCTACGAGCAGTACTTC
>TRBV15|TRBJ1-2|.|14|.
CATSRGWSDYGYTF
TGTGCCACCAGCAGAGGTTGGTCAGACTATGGCTACACCTTC
>TRBV6-4|TRBJ2-5|few|14|.
CASSAEGNQETQYF
TGTGCCAGCAGTGCTGAGGGCAACCAAGAGACCCAGTACTTC
>TRBV28|TRBJ2-1|.|18|TRBD2
CASSFVGLAGGPGNEQFF
TGTGCCAGCAGTTTTGTTGGACTAGCGGGAGGGCCGGGTAATGAGCAGTTCTTC
>TRBV18|TRBJ1-1|.|15|.
CASSPIRTENTEAFF
TGTGCCAGCTCACCCATAAGGACAGAGAACACTGAAGCTTTCTTT
>TRBV5-1|TRBJ2-6|.|19|.
CASSSNRASAYSGANVLTF
TGCGCCAGCAGCTCCAACCGGGCTAGCGCCTACTCTGGGGCCAACGTCCTGACTTTC
>TRBV7-9|TRBJ1-2|.|11|.
CASSLEPGYTF
TGTGCCAGCAGCTTAGAACCTGGCTACACCTTC
>TRBV19|TRBJ2-3|.|16|.
CASSIRPGLRTDTQYF
TGTGCCAGTAGTATTCGCCCAGGGCTGAGGACAGATACGCAGTATTTT
>TRBV30|TRBJ1-1|.|12|.
CAWRRLNTEAFF
TGTGCCTGGAGGAGGTTGAACACTGAAGCTTTCTTT
>TRBV28|TRBJ1-3|.|13|.
CASSLRVPDTIYF
TGTGCCAGCAGTCTCCGAGTCCCGGACACCATATATTTT
>TRBV5-1|TRBJ2-3|.|15|TRBD2
CASTSGSAGTDTQYF
TGCGCCAGTACTAGCGGGAGTGCTGGCACAGATACGCAGTATTTT
>TRBV29-1|TRBJ2-2|.|16|.
CSASTLSILPGGELFF
TGCAGCGCCTCCACGCTTAGTATCCTTCCGGGGGGGGAGCTGTTTTTT
>TRBV25-1|TRBJ2-3|.|17|TRBD2
CASSEGLLAGLTDTQYF
TGTGCCAGCAGTGAAGGCCTACTAGCGGGCCTCACAGATACGCAGTATTTT
>TRBV4-1|TRBJ1-6|few|14|.
CASSQVRDNSPLHF
TGCGCCAGCAGCCAAGTAAGGGACAATTCACCCCTCCACTTT
>TRBV18|TRBJ1-1|.|15|.
CASSPEQVDWTEAFF
TGTGCCAGCTCACCAGAACAGGTGGACTGGACTGAAGCTTTCTTT
>TRBV15|TRBJ1-3|.|15|.
CATSRKAGAGNTIYF
TGTGCCACCAGCAGAAAGGCCGGGGCTGGAAACACCATATATTTT
>TRBV5-1|TRBJ1-6|.|16|TRBD1
CASSWGQGGDNSPLHF
TGCGCCAGCAGCTGGGGACAGGGGGGTGATAATTCACCCCTCCACTTT
>TRBV5-4|TRBJ2-1|.|16|TRBD2
CASSFELARSYNEQFF
TGTGCCAGCAGCTTTGAACTAGCGCGCTCCTACAATGAGCAGTTCTTC
>TRBV7-9|TRBJ1-5|once|16|TRBD1
CASSPDREGGGQPQHF
TGTGCCAGCAGCCCGGACAGGGAGGGAGGAGGGCAGCCCCAGCATTTT
>TRBV7-9|TRBJ2-1|few|15|.
CASSLRGALRDEQFF
TGTGCCAGCAGCTTACGAGGGGCCCTTAGGGATGAGCAGTTCTTC